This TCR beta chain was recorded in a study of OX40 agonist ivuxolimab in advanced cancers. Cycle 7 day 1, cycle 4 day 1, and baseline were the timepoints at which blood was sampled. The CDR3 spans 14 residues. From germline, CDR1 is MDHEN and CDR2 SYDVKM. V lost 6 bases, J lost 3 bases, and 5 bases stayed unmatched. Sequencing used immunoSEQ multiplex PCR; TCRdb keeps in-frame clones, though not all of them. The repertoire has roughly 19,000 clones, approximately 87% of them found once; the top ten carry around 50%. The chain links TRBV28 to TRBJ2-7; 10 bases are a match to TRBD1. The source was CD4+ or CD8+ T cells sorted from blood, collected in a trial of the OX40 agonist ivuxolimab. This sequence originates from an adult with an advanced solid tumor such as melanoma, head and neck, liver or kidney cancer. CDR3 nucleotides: TGTGCCAGCAGCCATGGGACAGGGGACTACGAGCAGTACTTC. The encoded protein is CASSHGTGDYEQYF.